This is a list of T cell receptor beta chains from one sample in a study of early stage breast cancer tumors. Generated by immunoSEQ multiplex PCR, the TCRdb table keeps only in-frame clones and is missing some. The sample holds some 72,000 clones, 65% to 80% seen once. The specimen sequenced was blood. The receptors were sampled from a person aged 55 to 75 with breast cancer. The conserved cysteine and the conserved F or W are not part of the CDR3 here. Each record gives: V gene, CDR3 length, clone size, CDR3 protein. Clone size appears in some rows only: once, few, many, or a class for an expanded clone.

>TRBV11-1|15|.
ASSSSGGGSGYNEQF
>TRBV5-6|15|.
ASSLAPDPTPGNTIY
>TRBV5-1|16|few
ASSLAGSFGATNEKLF
>TRBV6-5|14|.
ASSYSPPPFPETQY
>TRBV10-3|11|.
AISDNLQETQY
>TRBV6-6|13|.
ARAGQDPVGNEQF
>TRBV27|11|.
ASSLTYQETQY
>TRBV9|12|once
ASSPGQGRWGYT
>TRBV5-4|9|once
ASSSADTQY
>TRBV6-1|11|.
ASRRTSRYEQY
>TRBV4-2|12|.
ASSQGGATDTQY
>TRBV25-1|9|.
ASSVNYEQY
>TRBV11-2|11|.
ASSYRTGSGYT
>TRBV27|13|.
ASSSDRQGIYGYT
>TRBV28|13|.
ASSLLSLLNTEAF
>TRBV5-1|12|.
ASSLDRGGETQY
>TRBV27|13|.
ASSSGQAGTGELF
>TRBV18|13|.
ASSPSPTDNTEAF
>TRBV14|11|few
ASSPGQGHGYT
>TRBV5-8|14|.
ASRRTTSGDTGELF
>TRBV20-1|8|.
SARTDEQF
>TRBV18|13|once
ASSPSRGYQETQY
>TRBV6-5|12|.
ASSSAGGWTEAF
>TRBV6-1|11|.
ASSDIPGQPQH
>TRBV20-1|9|.
SASGVSTLH
>TRBV2|13|once
ASTGGANSNQPQH
>TRBV13|13|.
ASSPPGSGSETQY
>TRBV10-2|11|.
ASTQQGGDTQY
>TRBV19|11|.
ASGRRTNEKLF
>TRBV7-9|10|.
ASSLAHYEQY
>TRBV27|11|.
ASSLRGVETQY
>TRBV27|12|.
ASSSRQGGDTQY
>TRBV28|14|.
ASSFSTGQGTYEQY
>TRBV29-1|13|.
SVEDTVGLAPAQY
>TRBV5-1|12|.
ASSLGGGYNEQF
>TRBV5-1|11|.
ASSLADGRKAF
>TRBV18|10|.
ASSSVNTEAF
>TRBV2|12|.
ASRGLGGEETQY
>TRBV18|14|many
ASSPGARSGNSPLH
>TRBV29-1|12|.
SVEEAGPGTEAF
>TRBV5-1|14|.
ASSLGRDRAFWEQF
>TRBV27|11|few
ASSFNLPGEQY
>TRBV10-2|11|few
ASSASGGHGYT
>TRBV2|12|.
ASSGLALYNEQF
>TRBV5-4|12|.
ASSPGLGTDTQY
>TRBV5-1|14|.
ASSLDGTGTVGGYT
>TRBV5-3|13|.
ARTATGGDDYGYT
>TRBV5-6|14|few
ASSLSGLAGENEQF